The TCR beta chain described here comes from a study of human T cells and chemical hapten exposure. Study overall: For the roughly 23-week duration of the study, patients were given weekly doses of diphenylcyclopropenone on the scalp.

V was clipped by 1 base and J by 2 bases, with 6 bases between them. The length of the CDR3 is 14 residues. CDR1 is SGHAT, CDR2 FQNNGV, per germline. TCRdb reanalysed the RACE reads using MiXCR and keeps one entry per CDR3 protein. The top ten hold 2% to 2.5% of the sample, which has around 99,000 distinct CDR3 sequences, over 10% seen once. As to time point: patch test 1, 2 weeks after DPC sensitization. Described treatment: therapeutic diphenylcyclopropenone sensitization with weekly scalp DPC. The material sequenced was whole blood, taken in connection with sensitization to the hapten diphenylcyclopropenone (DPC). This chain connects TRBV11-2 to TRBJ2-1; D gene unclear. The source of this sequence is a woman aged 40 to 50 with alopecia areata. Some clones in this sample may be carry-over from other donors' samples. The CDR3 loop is CASSLVPAYNEQFF. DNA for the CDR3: TGTGCCAGCAGCTTAGTTCCCGCCTACAATGAGCAGTTCTTC.